A selection of T cell receptor beta chains follows, all from one sample in a study of identical twins. TCRdb reprocessed the 5' RACE reads via MiXCR and lists one record per CDR3 protein. The sample holds around 200,000 distinct CDR3 sequences, less than 9.5% seen once. The sequenced sample was memory (CD45RO+) T cells sorted from blood. The source of these receptors is a woman aged 18-29 years in good health. CDR3s include the opening cysteine and the closing phenylalanine or tryptophan. Each record gives: J gene, D gene, V gene, clone size, CDR3 DNA, CDR3 protein. D genes are given only for firm matches. Rows may omit the clone size; those that give it use once, few, many or a size class.

j_gene: TRBJ1-1; d_gene: -; v_gene: TRBV11-2; abundance: -; CDR3nt: TGTGCCAGCAGACGACAGCACCAGGGGAACACTGAAGCTTTCTTT; CDR3aa: CASRRQHQGNTEAFF
j_gene: TRBJ2-5; d_gene: -; v_gene: TRBV24-1; abundance: -; CDR3nt: TGTGCCACCAGTGACCCAGGGACGGAGACCCAGTACTTC; CDR3aa: CATSDPGTETQYF
j_gene: TRBJ2-1; d_gene: -; v_gene: TRBV7-8; abundance: -; CDR3nt: TGTGCCAGCAGCTTATCTTCCAATGAGCAGTTCTTC; CDR3aa: CASSLSSNEQFF
j_gene: TRBJ2-7; d_gene: -; v_gene: TRBV7-2; abundance: -; CDR3nt: TGTGCCAGCAGCTACTATCCGGACAGTCACCGGCAGCAGTACTTC; CDR3aa: CASSYYPDSHRQQYF
j_gene: TRBJ1-5; d_gene: -; v_gene: TRBV27; abundance: many; CDR3nt: TGTGCCAGCAGACGCGGGGTGAGTCAGCCCCAGCATTTT; CDR3aa: CASRRGVSQPQHF
j_gene: TRBJ2-7; d_gene: -; v_gene: TRBV30; abundance: -; CDR3nt: TGTGCCTGGAGTTCGAATAGCGGTAAGCAGTACTTC; CDR3aa: CAWSSNSGKQYF
j_gene: TRBJ2-1; d_gene: TRBD1; v_gene: TRBV6-6; abundance: once; CDR3nt: TGTGCCAGCAGTTATGACAGGGGTAATGAGCAGTTCTTC; CDR3aa: CASSYDRGNEQFF
j_gene: TRBJ1-1; d_gene: TRBD1; v_gene: TRBV12-3/TRBV12-4; abundance: many; CDR3nt: TGTGCCAGCAGTTTAGGGGACAGGGCGGTTGAAGCTTTCTTT; CDR3aa: CASSLGDRAVEAFF
j_gene: TRBJ2-3; d_gene: -; v_gene: TRBV6-1; abundance: many; CDR3nt: TGTGCCAGCAGTCGAGGGACTGGGATCACAGATACGCAGTATTTT; CDR3aa: CASSRGTGITDTQYF
j_gene: TRBJ2-1; d_gene: -; v_gene: TRBV11-3; abundance: -; CDR3nt: TGTGCCAGCAGCCCCTCGGATTCTGAGCAGTTCTTC; CDR3aa: CASSPSDSEQFF
j_gene: TRBJ2-1; d_gene: TRBD2; v_gene: TRBV20-1; abundance: -; CDR3nt: TGCAGTGCCAACCCTAGCGGGAGGGCCCGGAATGAGCAGTTCTTC; CDR3aa: CSANPSGRARNEQFF
j_gene: TRBJ1-1; d_gene: TRBD1; v_gene: TRBV20-1; abundance: -; CDR3nt: TGCAGTGCTAGAGACCAACTCCGGACAGGGCAATCTTATGAGAACACTGAAGCTTTCTTT; CDR3aa: CSARDQLRTGQSYENTEAFF
j_gene: TRBJ1-1; d_gene: -; v_gene: TRBV7-9; abundance: -; CDR3nt: TGTGCCAGCAGCCCGGGTCAGGGGTTGGGGAACACTGAAGCTTTCTTT; CDR3aa: CASSPGQGLGNTEAFF
j_gene: TRBJ2-5; d_gene: -; v_gene: TRBV5-1; abundance: few; CDR3nt: TGCGCCAGCAGGCTCGGGTGGGCCGTAGGACAGGAGACCCAGTACTTC; CDR3aa: CASRLGWAVGQETQYF
j_gene: TRBJ2-7; d_gene: -; v_gene: TRBV10-1; abundance: few; CDR3nt: TGCGCCAGCAGTGAAGGCGGGGGCAGCATCTACGAGCAGTACTTC; CDR3aa: CASSEGGGSIYEQYF
j_gene: TRBJ2-1; d_gene: -; v_gene: TRBV30; abundance: -; CDR3nt: TGTGCCTGGAGTAGGGATAACGTTATCTACAATGAGCAGTTCTTC; CDR3aa: CAWSRDNVIYNEQFF